The subject of this entry is one T cell receptor beta chain. The data originate from a study of shared T cell receptors in the human thymus. Germline CDR1 and CDR2: SGHVT and SQSDAQ. Unmatched junction bases numbered 10, after V lost 2 bases and J lost 6 bases. CDR3 length: 16 amino acids. The assay was immunoSEQ multiplex PCR, and TCRdb's table has in-frame clones only and misses some. The table records 600,000 or so clones, around 87% of them present only once. The sample was also linked to a second study, of human thymus T cells. That investigation notes: Healthy Finnish infants having corrective surgery for congenital heart defects served as donors. Thymic and blood repertoires appeared to show biased V and J gene usage.

The J gene is TRBJ1-2, the V gene TRBV7-4; TRBD1 agrees at 9 bases. This receptor was identified in a boy in the first two years of life with a congenital heart defect. The sequenced material came from thymocytes. In nucleotides, the CDR3 is TGTGCCAGCAGCTTATTCTCGCCGGGACAGGGTAATGGCTACACCTTC. This codes for CASSLFSPGQGNGYTF.